This TCR beta chain stems from a study of T-cell memory formation after mild COVID-19. To note about this clonotype: What it binds is not known.

CDR3 length: 15 amino acids. Looked up from germline, CDR1 is SQVTM and CDR2 is ANQGSEA. Trimming removed 3 bases from V and 1 base from J; junction bases left unmatched: 8. TCRdb fed the 5' RACE reads into MiXCR, producing one record per CDR3 protein. The sample lists approximately 40,000 distinct CDR3 sequences; roughly 11% were seen once. General study results and limits: Cross-reactive memory seemingly joined, as some responding clones were found in pre-infection memory. Clones which contracted sat mainly in CM and EM if CD4+, and in EMRA if CD8+.

V and J are TRBV29-1 and TRBJ2-5; 7 positions agree with TRBD1. This clonotype was sampled from a man aged 18 to 29 who had mild COVID-19 (a few samples of this study predate the infection). Cell type and time point are not known. The sample comprised PBMCs or a T cell subset sorted from them (not recorded which). The CDR3 is CSVDPETGTQETQYF. CDR3 in DNA: TGCAGCGTTGACCCGGAGACAGGGACCCAAGAGACCCAGTACTTC. Filled out from reference TRBV29-1 and TRBJ2-5, the complete variable domain reads SAVISQKPSRDICQRGTSLTIQCQVDSQVTMMFWYRQQPGQSLTLIATANQGSEATYESGFVIDKFPISRPNLTFSTLTVSNMSPEDSSIYLCSVDPETGTQETQYFGPGTRLLVL.